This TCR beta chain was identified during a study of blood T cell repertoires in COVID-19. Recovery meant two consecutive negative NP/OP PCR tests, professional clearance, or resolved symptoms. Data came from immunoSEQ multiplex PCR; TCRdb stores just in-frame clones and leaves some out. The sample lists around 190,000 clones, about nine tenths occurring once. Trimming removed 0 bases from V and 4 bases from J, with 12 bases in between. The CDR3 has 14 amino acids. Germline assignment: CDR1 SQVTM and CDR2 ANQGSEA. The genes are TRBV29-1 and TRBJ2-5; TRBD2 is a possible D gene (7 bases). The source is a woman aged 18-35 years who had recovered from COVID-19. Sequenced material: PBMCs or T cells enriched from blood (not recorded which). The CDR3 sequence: CSVEDGGAGETQYF. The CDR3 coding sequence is TGCAGCGTTGAAGATGGGGGGGCGGGAGAGACCCAGTACTTC.